Following are 31 T cell receptor beta chains from one sample sequenced in a study of T cell responses to AZD1222 COVID-19 vaccine (dated by TCRdb to about 2021). The sample's time point, from its label and the paper: baseline before first vaccination. The method behind the library was the immunoSEQ multiplex PCR assay. This immuneACCESS table, as held by TCRdb, lists in-frame sequences with V and J called but not all clones. Of the missing ones, under half trace to an unresolved V gene in checked studies; the others have no known cause. The sample profile shows some 120,000 clones; about 85% of them were found once. 6.2% of the sample goes to the ten largest clones. The specimen was peripheral blood, collected on day 0 of AZD1222 vaccination. These receptor sequences come from an adult in good health.

The chain recombines TRBV24-1 with TRBJ1-2, with D possibly TRBD1 on 6 matching bases. Trimming shortened V by 2 bases and J by 5 bases, and 23 bases separated the two germline ends. Germline V lookup: CDR1 KGHDR, CDR2 SFDVKD. The CDR3 length is 18 residues. The CDR3 coding sequence is TGTGCCACCAGTGATTCAAACAGGGACCTCGTGAGCTCATATGGCTACACCTTC. Residues: CATSDSNRDLVSSYGYTF.

V and J are TRBV10-3 and TRBJ2-1; D perhaps matches TRBD1 (6 bases). The V end was cut by 6 bases, the J end by 7 bases, with 10 bases between. Germline CDR1 ENHRY, CDR2 SYGVKD. The CDR3 is made up of 12 amino acids. In DNA, the CDR3 is TGTGCCATCAGCGAGGGGGATAATGAGCAGTTCTTC. Its protein product is CAISEGDNEQFF.

The rearrangement joins TRBV25-1 to TRBJ2-7; D ambiguous. CDR1 and CDR2 (germline): MGHDK, SYGVNS. CDR3 length: 11 residues. The V and J ends lost 0 bases and 7 bases respectively, with 4 bases between them. CDR3 in amino acids: CASSEYGEQYF. In nucleotides, the CDR3 is TGTGCCAGCAGTGAATACGGTGAGCAGTACTTC.

The chain joins TRBV7-2 to TRBJ2-1; no clear D gene. V was clipped by 3 bases and J by 5 bases, with 8 bases between them. The germline V gene encodes CDR1 SGHTA and CDR2 FQGNSA. The CDR3 has 13 amino acids. CDR3 loop: CASSFSRNNEQFF. The CDR3, as DNA: TGTGCCAGCAGCTTCAGCAGGAACAATGAGCAGTTCTTC.

This clone was observed a handful of times. The chain recombines TRBV28 with TRBJ1-2, with D tentatively TRBD1 (6 bases). V was cut by 5 bases and J by 6 bases, with 22 bases left in between. CDR1 and CDR2 from the germline V gene are MDHEN and SYDVKM. The CDR3 totals 16 residues. CDR3 bases: TGTGCCAGCAGTCCACTCAGGGGAGGAGGGATGGATGGCTACACCTTC. Encoded protein: CASSPLRGGGMDGYTF.

This chain joins TRBV3-1 (or the pseudogene TRBV3-2) and TRBJ1-6; perhaps TRBD1 as D (6 bases). This CDR3 comprises 18 residues. Trimming took off 0 bases at V and 11 bases at J, with 23 bases between the two ends. The V gene's germline CDR1 is LGHDT and CDR2 YNNKEL (reference sequence). This CDR3 reads CASSQERAGDFLTPPLHF. CDR3 nucleotides: TGTGCCAGCAGCCAAGAACGGGCAGGGGATTTTCTTACTCCACCCCTCCACTTT.

Only one count was recorded for this clone. The chain employs TRBV2 and TRBJ2-5; 8 bases are a match to TRBD2. Unmatched junction bases numbered 5, after V lost 7 bases and J lost 4 bases. The CDR3 has 13 amino acids. Per the germline V gene, CDR1 is SNHLY and CDR2 is FYNNEI. The CDR3 DNA follows: TGTGCCAGCACCGGACGGGGGGGAGAGACCCAGTACTTC. It codes for CASTGRGGETQYF.

This clone was seen a few times. DNA for the CDR3: TGTGCCAGCAGCCGTCTCGGCGGAGGCTACGAGCAGTACTTC. Amino acid sequence: CASSRLGGGYEQYF. The chain uses TRBV3-1 (or the pseudogene TRBV3-2) and TRBJ2-7; D is perhaps TRBD2 (5 bases). Trimming left V 4 bases short and J 3 bases short, with 13 bases between. The CDR3 sequence is 14 residues long. The germline gives CDR1 LGHDT, CDR2 YNNKEL (reference sequence).

The V call is TRBV6-5, the J call TRBJ2-7, with 7 bases fitting TRBD2. The germline gives CDR1 MNHEY, CDR2 SVGAGI. This CDR3 has 14 amino acids. V was pared by 6 bases and J by 0 bases, with 5 bases of the junction left unmatched. Written as DNA, the CDR3 is TGTGCCAGCAGGGTTAGCGGGTCCTCCTACGAGCAGTACTTC. It codes for CASRVSGSSYEQYF.

The rearrangement joins TRBV28 to TRBJ1-6; 12 nucleotides align to TRBD1. V shed 7 bases, J shed 2 bases, and the junction held 6 bases outside the gene matches. Germline V gives CDR1 MDHEN, CDR2 SYDVKM. This CDR3 is built from 17 residues. The CDR3 here is CASTGTGGLTYNSPLHF. In DNA form, the CDR3 reads TGTGCCAGCACAGGGACAGGGGGCCTCACCTATAATTCACCCCTCCACTTT. Looking up the rest from reference TRBV28 and TRBJ1-6 gives the full variable domain: DVKVTQSSRYLVKRTGEKVFLECVQDMDHENMFWYRQDPGLGLRLIYFSYDVKMKEKGDIPEGYSVSREKKERFSLILESASTNQTSMYLCASTGTGGLTYNSPLHFGNGTRLTVT.

The V gene is TRBV28, the J gene TRBJ1-5, with D possibly TRBD1 on 5 matching bases. Germline lookup yields CDR1 MDHEN and CDR2 SYDVKM. The CDR3 has 11 residues. Deletions cut 6 bases from V and 9 bases from J, with 9 bases between. The CDR3 is CASSREWPQHF. Written as DNA, the CDR3 is TGTGCCAGCAGCAGGGAATGGCCCCAGCATTTT.

The table lists this clone with a few counts. The chain uses TRBV18 and TRBJ2-7; TRBD1 aligns across 7 bases. Germline V gene sequence: CDR1 KGHSH, CDR2 LQKENI. The ends lost 6 bases at V and 7 bases at J; junction bases unmatched: 3. The CDR3 has 11 amino acids. The CDR3, as DNA: TGTGCCAGCTCGGGACAGAGGGAGCAGTACTTC. It is translated as CASSGQREQYF.

The chain has TRBV24-1 and TRBJ2-5; D gene unclear. The length of the CDR3 is 13 residues. The V gene lost 3 bases and the J gene lost 0 bases, with 4 bases spanning the gap. Germline CDR1 KGHDR, CDR2 SFDVKD. The CDR3 loop is CATSDGDQETQYF. CDR3 bases: TGTGCCACCAGTGATGGGGACCAAGAGACCCAGTACTTC.

The rearrangement uses TRBV4-1 and TRBJ2-6; weak D call: TRBD1 (5 bases). The CDR3 contains 14 residues. Trimming shortened V by 7 bases and J by 5 bases, and 12 bases separated the two germline ends. The germline CDR1 and CDR2 sequences are MGHRA and YSYEKL. This CDR3 reads CASTTTDRANVLTF. CDR3 nucleotides: TGCGCCAGCACTACAACGGACAGGGCCAACGTCCTGACTTTC.

This clone came up once. The CDR3 is CASSLGSQGASDTEAFF. The CDR3 DNA reads TGTGCCAGCAGCTTAGGGTCACAGGGGGCCTCGGACACTGAAGCTTTCTTT. V gene TRBV7-2 combines with J gene TRBJ1-1; the match to TRBD1 covers 9 bases. The CDR3 runs to 17 residues. CDR1 is SGHTA, CDR2 FQGNSA, per germline. V trimming: 1 base; J trimming: 3 bases; junction bases outside the gene matches: 9.

The chain employs TRBV28 and TRBJ2-7; D uncertain. Germline CDR1 and CDR2: MDHEN and SYDVKM. The CDR3 contains 17 residues. Trimming cost V 6 bases and J 0 bases, with 21 bases left between them. CDR3 protein: CASSQVVPSRSSYEQYF. The CDR3 nucleotides read TGTGCCAGCAGCCAAGTGGTCCCATCTCGGAGCTCCTACGAGCAGTACTTC.

As to this clone: The junction departs from germline at one end; a sequencing error may be responsible. The V gene is TRBV10-1, the J gene TRBJ1-1; D might be TRBD1 (5 bases). Germline V lookup: CDR1 WNHNN, CDR2 SYGVQD (reference sequence). The CDR3 runs 14 residues. As DNA, the CDR3 is TGCGCCAGCATTTCCCCTAAGGGGCACACTGAAGTTTTCTTT. As protein: CASISPKGHTEVFF.

The chain links TRBV19 to TRBJ2-5, with 8 bases lining up with TRBD2. This CDR3 region has 17 residues. Looked up from germline, CDR1 is LNHDA and CDR2 is SQIVND (reference sequence). J lost 4 bases, V lost 7 bases, and 17 bases had no gene match. The CDR3, as DNA: TGTGCCAGTACCCCCCACCGGGGGGGGGAGGTAGTAGAGACCCAGTACTTC. Residues: CASTPHRGGEVVETQYF.

The rearrangement joins TRBV28 to TRBJ1-6; D might be TRBD1 (6 bases). CDR1 and CDR2 (germline): MDHEN, SYDVKM. V lost 6 bases, J lost 8 bases, and 14 bases lay in between. The CDR3 has 14 residues. In DNA form, the CDR3 reads TGTGCCAGCAGCCAGCCCGGACAGCATTCACCCCTCCACTTT. Protein: CASSQPGQHSPLHF.

Relative to its sample, this clone is medium-sized. The chain couples TRBV18 to TRBJ1-2; possible D gene TRBD1, 6 bases. This CDR3 is 13 amino acids long. The germline gives CDR1 KGHSH, CDR2 LQKENI. Between the trimmed V and J ends, which lost 3 bases and 10 bases, there was a span of 15 bases. CDR3 coding DNA: TGTGCCAGCTCACCCCGGCGGGACACCTCCTACACCTTC. Its translation: CASSPRRDTSYTF. Drawing the rest from reference TRBV18 and TRBJ1-2, the complete variable domain is NAGVMQNPRHLVRRRGQEARLRCSPMKGHSHVYWYRQLPEEGLKFMVYLQKENIIDESGMPKERFSAEFPKEGPSILRIQQVVRGDSAAYFCASSPRRDTSYTFGSGTRLTVV.

V is TRBV7-9 and J is TRBJ1-3; D ambiguous. This CDR3 is 19 amino acids long. Germline values: CDR1 SEHNR, CDR2 FQNEAQ (reference sequence). Trimming took off 2 bases at V and 0 bases at J, with 20 bases between the two ends. CDR3 in DNA: TGTGCCAGCAGCTTAATCGCAGGCATGTTCGCGAGCTCTGGAAACACCATATATTTT. It is translated as CASSLIAGMFASSGNTIYF.

The rearrangement links TRBV7-9 to TRBJ1-5; 7 positions agree with TRBD1. From germline, CDR1 is SEHNR and CDR2 FQNEAQ (reference sequence). CDR3 length: 16 amino acids. With V trimmed by 5 bases and J by 6 bases, 13 bases remained unmatched. The chain's CDR3 is CASSPDREGYGQPQHF. The CDR3 DNA is TGTGCCAGCAGCCCTGACAGGGAAGGGTATGGTCAGCCCCAGCATTTT.

The genes are TRBV6-5 and TRBJ1-6, with a tentative D call TRBD1 (5 bases). V shed 6 bases and J shed 9 bases, with 12 bases lying between them. This CDR3 spans 13 amino acids. The V gene's germline CDR1 is MNHEY and CDR2 SVGAGI. The CDR3 coding sequence is TGTGCCAGCAGCCAGGGAAATTTTTCACCCCTCCACTTT. It yields the protein CASSQGNFSPLHF.

The rearrangement uses TRBV5-1 and TRBJ1-3; D is uncertain. The CDR3 totals 15 residues. V shed 0 bases and J shed 4 bases, with 11 bases lying between them. CDR1 is SGHRS, CDR2 YFSETQ, per germline. Here the CDR3 DNA reads TGCGCCAGCAGCTTGGGGCAGCCTGGGGGAAACACCATATATTTT. Translating gives CASSLGQPGGNTIYF.

The chain recombines TRBV28 with TRBJ1-6, with D hard to call. The CDR3 runs 16 residues. Trimming removed 6 bases at V and 7 bases at J, with 19 bases between. CDR1 and CDR2 from the germline V gene are MDHEN and SYDVKM. CDR3 residues: CASSLTPDPGNSPLHF. CDR3 DNA sequence: TGTGCCAGCAGCCTAACACCGGATCCCGGGAATTCACCCCTCCACTTT.

The chain is built from TRBV6-2 or TRBV6-3 and TRBJ1-1; D not certain. V dropped 2 bases and J dropped 8 bases, with 15 bases sitting between them. The CDR3 totals 14 residues. The V gene's germline CDR1 is MNHEY and CDR2 SVGEGT. Here the CDR3 DNA reads TGTGCCAGCAGTTACGGGCAGCAATTGCGGGAAGCTTTCTTT. This translates into CASSYGQQLREAFF.

CDR3 nucleotides: TGTGCCAGCAGTTTAACCGGGAGCTCCTACAATGAGCAGTTCTTC. It specifies CASSLTGSSYNEQFF. The chain employs TRBV27 and TRBJ2-1; D may be TRBD2 (6 bases). The CDR3 loop spans 15 amino acids. V was clipped by 2 bases and J by 0 bases, with 8 bases between them. The V gene's germline CDR1 is MNHEY and CDR2 SMNVEV (reference sequence).

This sequence joins TRBV28 and TRBJ1-5, with D possibly matching TRBD1 (5 bases). The germline gives CDR1 MDHEN, CDR2 SYDVKM. CDR3 length equals 15 residues. V was cut by 7 bases and J by 4 bases, with 17 bases left in between. The CDR3 region is CASKGRTQDNQPQHF. CDR3 in DNA: TGTGCCAGCAAGGGTAGAACACAGGATAATCAGCCCCAGCATTTT.

The CDR3 DNA is TGCAGCGTTTTACAGGGGGGCACTGAAGCTTTCTTT. It codes for CSVLQGGTEAFF. This chain links TRBV29-1 with TRBJ1-1, with 8 bases that match TRBD1. Germline trimming cut 5 bases from V and 4 bases from J; bases unmatched to any gene: 3. CDR3 length equals 12 residues. Germline loops: CDR1 SQVTM, CDR2 ANQGSEA.

The V call is TRBV6-4, the J call TRBJ1-1; D perhaps matches TRBD1 (6 bases). Germline CDR1 reads MRHNA; CDR2 reads SNTAGT. The CDR3 has 13 amino acids. V was pared by 4 bases and J by 8 bases, with 14 bases between. This CDR3 is CASSVAGDSEAFF. The DNA for the CDR3 is TGTGCCAGCAGTGTCGCAGGGGACTCAGAAGCTTTCTTT.

The V gene is TRBV4-3, the J gene TRBJ1-1; D remains ambiguous. The CDR3 loop spans 16 amino acids. V was shortened by 0 bases and J by 0 bases, with 11 bases between the two germline ends. The germline gives CDR1 LGHNA, CDR2 YSLEER. The CDR3 DNA follows: TGCGCCAGCAGCCAAGATAGGTGGCAGCTGAACACTGAAGCTTTCTTT. Amino acid sequence: CASSQDRWQLNTEAFF.